The source of this TCR beta chain is a study of blood T cells in healthy people across ages. PCR was performed a second time for roughly 7 to 12 cycles using a sample-barcoded 5' primer and a J-beta primer mix. TCRdb reanalysed the 5' RACE reads using MiXCR and keeps one entry per CDR3 protein. Among about 760,000 distinct CDR3 sequences listed, roughly 50% were seen once. Sequenced: blood. This clonotype was obtained from a man aged 35-49 years in good health.

CDR3 coding DNA: TGCGCCAGCAGCTTGTACTCAGCGTCGGGAAGCAATGAGCAGTACTTC. Its protein product is CASSLYSASGSNEQYF. The V gene is TRBV5-1, the J gene TRBJ2-5, with D possibly matching TRBD2 (5 bases). This CDR3 is 16 amino acids long. V gave up 1 base and J gave up 11 bases, with 24 bases separating them. The germline CDR1 and CDR2 sequences are SGHRS and YFSETQ.